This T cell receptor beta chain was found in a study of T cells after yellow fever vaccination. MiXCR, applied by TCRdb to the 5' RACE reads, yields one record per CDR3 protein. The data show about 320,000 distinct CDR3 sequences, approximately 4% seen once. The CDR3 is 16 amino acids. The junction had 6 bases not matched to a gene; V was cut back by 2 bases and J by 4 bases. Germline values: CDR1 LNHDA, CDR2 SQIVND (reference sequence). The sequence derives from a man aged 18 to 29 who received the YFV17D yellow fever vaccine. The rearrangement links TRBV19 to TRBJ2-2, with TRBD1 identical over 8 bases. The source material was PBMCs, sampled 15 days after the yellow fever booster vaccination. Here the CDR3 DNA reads TGTGCCAGTAGTATACACTCGGACAGGGTCACCGGGGAGCTGTTTTTT. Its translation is CASSIHSDRVTGELFF.